Shown below are 8 T cell receptor beta chains from a single sample sequenced in a study of blood T cell repertoires in COVID-19. The table came from immunoSEQ multiplex PCR; TCRdb's copy has only in-frame clones and leaves some out. This table holds roughly 180,000 clones, 84% found once. Sample: peripheral blood. Every receptor here comes from a man between 35 and 55 years old who had recovered from COVID-19.

This clone has only a few counts. V usage is TRBV4-2 and J usage is TRBJ1-2; 9 nucleotides align to TRBD1. The CDR3 loop spans 16 amino acids. CDR1 and CDR2 (germline): LGHNA, YNFKEQ. J lost 4 bases, V lost 1 base, and 7 bases had no gene match. The chain's CDR3 is CASSQAGTGPLYGYTF. For the CDR3, the DNA is TGTGCCAGCAGCCAAGCCGGGACAGGGCCACTCTATGGCTACACCTTC.

The chain combines TRBV5-4 with TRBJ2-2; D may be TRBD1 (5 bases). The CDR3 has 15 amino acids. CDR1 is SGHNT and CDR2 is YYREEE in the germline V gene (reference sequence). V was shortened by 4 bases and J by 0 bases, with 10 bases between the two germline ends. In DNA, the CDR3 is TGTGCCAGCAGCCAGGACATCTCGAACACCGGGGAGCTGTTTTTT. Protein: CASSQDISNTGELFF.

This clone was seen a single time. The chain has TRBV5-6 and TRBJ2-2; 14 nucleotides match TRBD2. V was pared by 9 bases and J by 7 bases, with 8 bases of the junction left unmatched. CDR1 is SGHDT and CDR2 is YYEEEE in the germline V gene. CDR3 length: 15 residues. CDR3 sequence reads: CATSGLAGVDGELFF. CDR3 sequence (DNA): TGTGCCACCTCGGGACTAGCGGGAGTGGACGGGGAGCTGTTTTTT. Using reference TRBV5-6 and TRBJ2-2 for the parts outside the CDR3, the full variable domain is DAGVTQSPTHLIKTRGQQVTLRCSPKSGHDTVSWYQQALGQGPQFIFQYYEEEERQRGNFPDRFSGHQFPNYSSELNVNALLLGDSALYLCATSGLAGVDGELFFGEGSRLTVL.

The chain is built from TRBV7-2 and TRBJ2-2, with 12 bases aligning to TRBD2. The CDR3 length is 14 residues. Germline-derived CDR1 and CDR2 are SGHTA and FQGNSA. The ends lost 5 bases at V and 7 bases at J; junction bases unmatched: 2. The CDR3 DNA is TGTGCCAGCAGCCCTAGCGGGAGGGGCGGGGAGCTGTTTTTT. This sequence encodes CASSPSGRGGELFF.

This clone is a singleton in its sample. The chain employs TRBV21-1 and TRBJ1-2. TRBV21-1 is deemed a pseudogene. There are 14 residues in the CDR3. CDR3 sequence (DNA): TGTGCCAGCAGCAACCGAGGAGAATCCTATGGCTACACCTTC. Its translation: CASSNRGESYGYTF.

V is TRBV2 and J is TRBJ1-2; D may be TRBD1 (5 bases). The CDR3 has 13 amino acids. Trimming removed 5 bases from V and 3 bases from J, with 10 bases in between. The germline CDR1 and CDR2 sequences are SNHLY and FYNNEI. For the CDR3, the DNA is TGTGCCAGCAGTAGCCAGGGATACTATGGCTACACCTTC. This translates into CASSSQGYYGYTF. The full variable domain, with the rest looked up from reference TRBV2 and TRBJ1-2, is EPEVTQTPSHQVTQMGQEVILRCVPISNHLYFYWYRQILGQKVEFLVSFYNNEISEKSEIFDDQFSVERPDGSNFTLKIRSTKLEDSAMYFCASSSQGYYGYTFGSGTRLTVV.

This chain uses TRBV19 with TRBJ2-3, with D possibly TRBD2 on 6 matching bases. The CDR3 sequence is 15 residues long. Germline CDR1 LNHDA, CDR2 SQIVND (reference sequence). V lost 5 bases to trimming and J lost 0 bases, with 12 bases between them. The CDR3 DNA is TGTGCCAGTAGTTCTTTGGGGGGAAGCACAGATACGCAGTATTTT. Its protein is CASSSLGGSTDTQYF.

CDR3 loop: CASSLHAGRYYNSPLHF. The CDR3 bases are TGTGCCAGCAGCTTGCACGCAGGGAGGTATTATAATTCACCCCTCCACTTT. The V and J genes are TRBV5-4 and TRBJ1-6, with D possibly matching TRBD1 (5 bases). The V end was cut by 1 base, the J end by 4 bases, with 15 bases between. In germline, CDR1 is SGHNT, CDR2 YYREEE (reference sequence). The CDR3 sequence is 17 residues long.